The 24 T cell receptor beta chains presented below share a single source sample, sequenced in a study of blood T cell repertoires in COVID-19 (TCRdb year 2020). The library was made by the immunoSEQ multiplex PCR assay. Here the immuneACCESS table is served through TCRdb, limited to in-frame sequences with V and J called. Missing clones are a known gap in these copies; in checked studies unresolved V genes cover under half, and the rest lacks a known reason. For this sample there are about 58,000 clones; about nine tenths appear just once. The ten largest make up roughly an eighth of the sample. Sequenced input: peripheral blood. These receptors were taken from a woman in her sixties or seventies with active COVID-19.

The chain carries TRBV19 and TRBJ2-3; 10 bases agree with TRBD2. The V segment lost 3 bases and the J segment 4 bases; nucleotides outside the gene matches: 4. CDR3 length: 15 residues. The V gene's germline CDR1 is LNHDA and CDR2 SQIVND (reference sequence). The DNA for the CDR3 is TGTGCCAGTAGTATGGGGGGGACTAGCGCAGATACGCAGTATTTT. Translated, it gives CASSMGGTSADTQYF. Together with reference TRBV19 and TRBJ2-3, the CDR3 gives the full variable domain: DGGITQSPKYLFRKEGQNVTLSCEQNLNHDAMYWYRQDPGQGLRLIYYSQIVNDFQKGDIAEGYSVSREKKESFPLTVTSAQKNPTAFYLCASSMGGTSADTQYFGPGTRLTVL.

V usage is TRBV24-1 and J usage is TRBJ1-5; D ambiguous. Trimming removed 4 bases from V and 6 bases from J, with 9 bases in between. The germline V gene encodes CDR1 KGHDR and CDR2 SFDVKD. The CDR3 has 13 amino acids. The CDR3 sequence: CATSDRSGQPQHF. The CDR3 DNA reads TGTGCCACCAGTGACCGGAGCGGTCAGCCCCAGCATTTT.

The rearrangement uses TRBV27 and TRBJ1-1, with D possibly being TRBD1 (5 bases). V lost 2 bases and J 5 bases, leaving 9 bases between the germline ends. Germline CDR1 reads MNHEY; CDR2 reads SMNVEV (reference sequence). This CDR3 is built from 13 residues. The CDR3 is CASSLATVTEAFF. CDR3 DNA: TGTGCCAGCAGTTTAGCGACAGTGACTGAAGCTTTCTTT.

The gene calls are TRBV12-5 and TRBJ1-5, with D maybe TRBD1 (5 bases). Trimming pared 5 bases from V and 0 bases from J, leaving 17 bases between. Germline CDR1 reads LGHNT; CDR2 reads FRNRAP. CDR3 length: 17 residues. The CDR3 loop is CASGPAGGTDSNQPQHF. CDR3 DNA sequence: TGTGCTAGTGGTCCGGCAGGCGGGACTGATAGCAATCAGCCCCAGCATTTT. The whole variable domain, filled in from reference TRBV12-5 and TRBJ1-5, reads DARVTQTPRHKVTEMGQEVTMRCQPILGHNTVFWYRQTMMQGLELLAYFRNRAPLDDSGMPKDRFSAEMPDATLATLKIQPSEPRDSAVYFCASGPAGGTDSNQPQHFGDGTRLSIL.

The V call is TRBV6-2 or TRBV6-3, the J call TRBJ2-2; TRBD1 aligns across 8 bases. The V gene end was trimmed by 5 bases and the J gene end by 5 bases; junction bases not matched to a gene: 7. Germline V CDR1 and CDR2: MNHEY, SVGEGT. The CDR3 is made up of 15 amino acids. Written as DNA, the CDR3 is TGTGCCAGCAGTGTTACAGGGGGTGAGACCGGGGAGCTGTTTTTT. It yields the protein CASSVTGGETGELFF.

This clone was detected only a few times. J is TRBJ1-2 and V is TRBV2; D remains ambiguous. The CDR3 runs 16 residues. The germline V and J ends were trimmed by 7 bases and 0 bases, with 18 bases remaining between them. In germline, CDR1 is SNHLY, CDR2 FYNNEI. The CDR3 DNA follows: TGTGCCAGCAAGTCCGAAAGAGGAATCGCTAACTATGGCTACACCTTC. It is translated as CASKSERGIANYGYTF.

This rearrangement joins TRBV3-1 (or the pseudogene TRBV3-2) to TRBJ2-3, with 10 nucleotides matching TRBD2. The germline gives CDR1 LGHDT, CDR2 YNNKEL (reference sequence). V lost 5 bases, J lost 4 bases, and 12 bases stayed unmatched. The CDR3 is 17 amino acids. The DNA of the CDR3 is TGTGCCAGCAGCTCAGCGGGGGGGTTAATCGGGGCAGATACGCAGTATTTT. It encodes CASSSAGGLIGADTQYF.

This clone was seen only once. The rearrangement links TRBV7-2 to TRBJ2-4, with 11 bases that match TRBD1. The junction had 12 bases not matched to a gene; V was cut back by 5 bases and J by 0 bases. CDR3 length: 19 amino acids. CDR1 and CDR2 (germline): SGHTA, FQGNSA. CDR3: CASSIRTGGQKLAKNIQYF. In DNA, the CDR3 is TGTGCCAGCAGCATTCGGACAGGGGGCCAGAAACTAGCCAAAAACATTCAGTACTTC.

This clone was seen just once. V gene TRBV6-5 combines with J gene TRBJ1-5; the D gene is possibly TRBD1 (5 bases). V was pared by 7 bases and J by 6 bases, with 13 bases between. The CDR3 runs 13 residues. Germline-derived CDR1 and CDR2 are MNHEY and SVGAGI. The CDR3 sequence is CASMGGVGQPQHF. The CDR3 DNA follows: TGTGCCAGCATGGGAGGGGTGGGTCAGCCCCAGCATTTT.

This chain joins TRBV25-1 and TRBJ1-4; maybe TRBD1 (6 bases). V lost 8 bases, J lost 0 bases, and 10 bases lay in between. The CDR3 is made up of 14 amino acids. Germline CDR1 is MGHDK and CDR2 is SYGVNS. CDR3 sequence reads: CASGTIATNEKLFF. CDR3 in DNA: TGTGCCAGCGGGACAATAGCAACTAATGAAAAACTGTTTTTT.

This clone was observed once. The chain employs TRBV15 and TRBJ2-2; D gene ambiguous. Germline CDR1 LNHNV, CDR2 YYDKDF (reference sequence). The CDR3 totals 13 residues. V lost 1 base and J lost 5, with 5 bases in between. This CDR3 reads CATSRARTGELFF. The CDR3 nucleotides read TGTGCCACCAGCAGAGCACGGACCGGGGAGCTGTTTTTT.

The rearrangement links TRBV4-2 to TRBJ2-3; maybe TRBD1 (5 bases). The germline gives CDR1 LGHNA, CDR2 YNFKEQ. The ends were cut back, 0 bases at V and 2 bases at J, with 15 bases in the middle. CDR3 length: 17 amino acids. CDR3 sequence reads: CASSQDGWGSSTDTQYF. Written as DNA, the CDR3 is TGTGCCAGCAGCCAAGATGGGTGGGGCTCATCCACAGATACGCAGTATTTT.

This clone is a singleton in its sample. The V and J genes are TRBV24-1 and TRBJ1-2; the D gene is possibly TRBD1 (5 bases). Germline V lookup: CDR1 KGHDR, CDR2 SFDVKD. Trimming cost V 4 bases and J 2 bases, with 10 bases left between them. This CDR3 is built from 14 residues. CDR3 in amino acids: CATSDPDRNYGYTF. The CDR3 DNA reads TGTGCCACCAGTGACCCTGACAGAAACTATGGCTACACCTTC.

The V gene is TRBV6-5, the J gene TRBJ1-1, with D uncertain. The germline V gene has CDR1 MNHEY and CDR2 SVGAGI. V lost 8 bases and J 2 bases, leaving 12 bases between the germline ends. The CDR3 runs to 13 residues. DNA of the CDR3: TGTGCCAGCGCCCGGTCAGGAAACACTGAAGCTTTCTTT. This codes for CASARSGNTEAFF.

The chain joins TRBV5-1 to TRBJ1-1, with D maybe TRBD1 (5 bases). V gave up 2 bases and J gave up 5 bases, with 22 bases separating them. The germline gives CDR1 SGHRS, CDR2 YFSETQ. The CDR3 covers 17 residues. CDR3 in amino acids: CASSLGQGRVRGTEAFF. For the CDR3, the DNA is TGCGCCAGCAGCTTAGGCCAGGGACGTGTTCGGGGGACTGAAGCTTTCTTT.

This clone occurred once. The chain carries TRBV6-5 and TRBJ1-2; no clear D gene. The CDR3 runs 14 residues. V was shortened by 0 bases and J by 8 bases, with 13 bases between the two germline ends. Germline-derived CDR1 and CDR2 are MNHEY and SVGAGI. CDR3 sequence (DNA): TGTGCCAGCAGTTACTCCGGCGGCGGTAAGGGCTACACCTTC. Its protein is CASSYSGGGKGYTF.

The chain carries TRBV10-1 and TRBJ2-7; TRBD1 agrees at 8 bases. The V gene end was trimmed by 3 bases and the J gene end by 6 bases; junction bases not matched to a gene: 4. The CDR3 runs 13 residues. Per germline, CDR1 WNHNN and CDR2 SYGVQD (reference sequence). CDR3 sequence: CASSDHRGAEQYF. The CDR3 region has the DNA TGCGCCAGCAGTGACCACAGGGGGGCCGAGCAGTACTTC.

The V call is TRBV2, the J call TRBJ1-6; D not certain. CDR3 length: 14 amino acids. The V end was cut by 4 bases, the J end by 5 bases, with 9 bases between. CDR1 and CDR2 from the germline V gene are SNHLY and FYNNEI. The CDR3 sequence is CASSADGDNSPLHF. CDR3 sequence (DNA): TGTGCCAGCAGTGCTGACGGGGATAATTCACCCCTCCACTTT.

The genes are TRBV7-2 and TRBJ1-2, with 9 bases that match TRBD1. CDR1 is SGHTA, CDR2 FQGNSA, per germline. V dropped 2 bases and J dropped 2; count of bases not matched to a gene: 3. The length of the CDR3 is 15 residues. In DNA, the CDR3 is TGTGCCAGCAGCTTATCGGGGACAGGGAACTATGGCTACACCTTC. Protein product: CASSLSGTGNYGYTF.

V and J are TRBV5-4 and TRBJ1-1; D possibly corresponds to TRBD1 (6 bases). The CDR3 contains 15 residues. The ends were cut back, 3 bases at V and 1 base at J, with 13 bases in the middle. The germline V gene has CDR1 SGHNT and CDR2 YYREEE (reference sequence). The CDR3 sequence is CASSSMTGWNTEAFF. In nucleotides, the CDR3 is TGTGCCAGCAGCTCAATGACAGGTTGGAACACTGAAGCTTTCTTT. The variable domain in full, completed from reference TRBV5-4 and TRBJ1-1, reads ETGVTQSPTHLIKTRGQQVTLRCSSQSGHNTVSWYQQALGQGPQFIFQYYREEENGRGNFPPRFSGLQFPNYSSELNVNALELDDSALYLCASSSMTGWNTEAFFGQGTRLTVV.

The chain uses TRBV27 and TRBJ1-2; D ambiguous. With 3 bases removed from V and 2 bases from J, the gap between germline ends came to 7 bases. The CDR3 runs 13 residues. CDR1 is MNHEY and CDR2 is SMNVEV in the germline V gene (reference sequence). DNA for the CDR3: TGTGCCAGCAGTTTTTCACGGAACTATGGCTACACCTTC. This gives the protein CASSFSRNYGYTF.

The table lists this clone with a few counts. The chain is built from TRBV27 and TRBJ1-6; D is undetermined. V dropped 6 bases and J dropped 9 bases, with 15 bases sitting between them. The CDR3 is 14 residues long. The germline CDR1 and CDR2 sequences are MNHEY and SMNVEV (reference sequence). CDR3 sequence (DNA): TGTGCCAGCAGCTCTCACGAACAGTTTTCACCCCTCCACTTT. Translation: CASSSHEQFSPLHF.

The rearrangement uses TRBV12-5 and TRBJ1-6; 7 bases map to TRBD1. The CDR3 spans 15 residues. Per germline, CDR1 LGHNT and CDR2 FRNRAP. V shed 4 bases and J 7 bases; nucleotides not matched to a gene: 7. Written as DNA, the CDR3 is TGTGCTAGTGGTTCATCCGGGACAGCGAATTCACCCCTCCACTTT. Translating it yields CASGSSGTANSPLHF.

The CDR3 DNA reads TGTGCCAGTAGTATCCGGGACAGGGGGTATAATTCACCCCTCCACTTT. Its protein is CASSIRDRGYNSPLHF. V usage is TRBV19 and J usage is TRBJ1-6, with TRBD1 identical over 11 bases. The V segment lost 3 bases and the J segment 4 bases; nucleotides outside the gene matches: 2. The CDR3 consists of 16 residues. Per germline, CDR1 LNHDA and CDR2 SQIVND (reference sequence).